The text below deals with one T cell receptor (beta chain). Source study methods: Amplifying reference gene primers gave estimates of nucleated cell counts. TCRdb keeps only in-frame clones here, not all; method: immunoSEQ multiplex PCR. That table is the source of V, J and clone size, and D and trimming were worked out from the DNA. This table has around 450,000 clones, roughly 91% appearing once. The sample comes from a study of blood T cell repertoires in COVID-19. In the study overall: Sites across the United States, Italy and Spain contributed samples from acute and convalescent COVID-19.

CDR1 is SGHVS, CDR2 FQNEAQ, per germline. The CDR3 extends over 16 amino acids. V dropped 1 base and J dropped 0 bases, with 10 bases sitting between them. Specimen: peripheral blood. The TCR originated in a woman aged 25 to 39 with acute or convalescent COVID-19. The chain employs TRBV7-8 and TRBJ2-1; D is possibly TRBD1 (5 bases). Here the CDR3 reads CASSLEGSGSYNEQFF. CDR3 DNA: TGTGCCAGCAGCTTAGAGGGGTCCGGCTCCTACAATGAGCAGTTCTTC.